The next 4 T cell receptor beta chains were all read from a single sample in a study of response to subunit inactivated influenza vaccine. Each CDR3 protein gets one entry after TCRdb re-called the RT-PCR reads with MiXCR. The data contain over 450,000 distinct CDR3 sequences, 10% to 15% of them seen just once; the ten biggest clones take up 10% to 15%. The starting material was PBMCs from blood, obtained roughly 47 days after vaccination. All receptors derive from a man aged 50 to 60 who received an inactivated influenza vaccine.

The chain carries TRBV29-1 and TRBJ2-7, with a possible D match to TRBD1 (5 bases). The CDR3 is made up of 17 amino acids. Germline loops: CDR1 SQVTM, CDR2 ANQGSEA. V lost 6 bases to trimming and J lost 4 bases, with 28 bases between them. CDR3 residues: CSVNPWFGGRERYEQYF. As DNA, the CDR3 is TGCAGCGTAAACCCCTGGTTCGGCGGCAGGGAAAGGTACGAGCAGTACTTC.

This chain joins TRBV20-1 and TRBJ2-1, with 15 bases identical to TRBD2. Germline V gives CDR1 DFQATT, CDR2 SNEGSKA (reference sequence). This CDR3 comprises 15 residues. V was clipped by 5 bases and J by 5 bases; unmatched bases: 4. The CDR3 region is CSAWGLAGGNNEQFF. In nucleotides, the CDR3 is TGCAGTGCTTGGGGACTAGCGGGGGGCAACAATGAGCAGTTCTTC.

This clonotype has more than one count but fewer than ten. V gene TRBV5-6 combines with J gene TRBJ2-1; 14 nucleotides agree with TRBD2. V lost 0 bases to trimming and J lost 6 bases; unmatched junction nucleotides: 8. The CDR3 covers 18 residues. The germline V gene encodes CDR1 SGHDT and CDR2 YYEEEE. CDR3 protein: CASSLVRLAGGVLNEQFF. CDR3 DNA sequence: TGTGCCAGCAGCTTGGTTAGACTAGCGGGAGGGGTACTCAATGAGCAGTTCTTC.

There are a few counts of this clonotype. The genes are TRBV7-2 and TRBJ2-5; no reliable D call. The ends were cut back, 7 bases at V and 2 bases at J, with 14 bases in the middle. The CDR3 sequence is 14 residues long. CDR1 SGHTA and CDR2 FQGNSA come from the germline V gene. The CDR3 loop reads CASTLPPGQETQYF. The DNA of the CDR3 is TGTGCCAGCACCCTCCCCCCCGGTCAAGAGACCCAGTACTTC.